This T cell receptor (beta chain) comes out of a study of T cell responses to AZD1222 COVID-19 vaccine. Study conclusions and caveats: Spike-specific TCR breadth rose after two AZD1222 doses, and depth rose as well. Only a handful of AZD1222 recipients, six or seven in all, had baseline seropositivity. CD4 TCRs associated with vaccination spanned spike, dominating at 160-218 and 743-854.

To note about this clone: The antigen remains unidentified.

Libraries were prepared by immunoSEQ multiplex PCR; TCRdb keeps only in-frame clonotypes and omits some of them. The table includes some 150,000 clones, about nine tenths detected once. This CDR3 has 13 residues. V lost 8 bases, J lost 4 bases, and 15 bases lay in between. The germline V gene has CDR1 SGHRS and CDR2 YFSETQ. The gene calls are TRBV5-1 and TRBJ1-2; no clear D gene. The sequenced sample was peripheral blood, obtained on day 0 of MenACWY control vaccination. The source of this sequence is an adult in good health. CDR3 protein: CASTSTASYGYTF. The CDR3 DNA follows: TGCGCCAGTACGAGCACAGCCTCCTATGGCTACACCTTC.